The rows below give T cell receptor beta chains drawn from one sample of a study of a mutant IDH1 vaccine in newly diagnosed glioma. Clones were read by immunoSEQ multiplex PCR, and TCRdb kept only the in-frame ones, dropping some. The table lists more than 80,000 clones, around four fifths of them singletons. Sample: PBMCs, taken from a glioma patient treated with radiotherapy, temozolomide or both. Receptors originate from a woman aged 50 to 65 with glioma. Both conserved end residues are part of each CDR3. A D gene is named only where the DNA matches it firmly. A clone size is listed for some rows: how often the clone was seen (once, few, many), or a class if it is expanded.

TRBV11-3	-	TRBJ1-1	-	TGTGCCAGCAACAAAGGGTCCACTGAAGCTTTCTTT	CASNKGSTEAFF
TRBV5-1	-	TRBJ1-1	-	TGCGCCAGCAGCTCACTCGATGCCTCAGCTTTCTTT	CASSSLDASAFF
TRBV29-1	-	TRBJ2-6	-	TGCAGCGTGAGGGGGAGCTTCGGCTCTGGGGCCAACGTCCTGACTTTC	CSVRGSFGSGANVLTF
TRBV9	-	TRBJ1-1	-	TGTGCCAGCAGCGTAGAGGCATTCGATGAAGCTTTCTTT	CASSVEAFDEAFF
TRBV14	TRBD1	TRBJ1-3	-	TGTGCCAGCAGTATGACAGGGCAAGGAAACACCATATATTTT	CASSMTGQGNTIYF
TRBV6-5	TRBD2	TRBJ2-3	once	TGTGCCAGCAGTTACTCGCGGGAGTTCCGCACAGATACGCAGTATTTT	CASSYSREFRTDTQYF
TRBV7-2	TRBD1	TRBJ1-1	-	TGTGCCAGCAGCATGAAGACAGGGGGCTACACTGAAGCTTTCTTT	CASSMKTGGYTEAFF
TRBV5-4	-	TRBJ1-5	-	TGTGCCAGCAGCTTGGCAGGGAACAATCAGCCCCAGCATTTT	CASSLAGNNQPQHF
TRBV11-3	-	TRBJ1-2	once	TGTGCCAGCAGCTCTACTAACTATGGCTACACCTTC	CASSSTNYGYTF
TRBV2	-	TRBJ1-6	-	TGTGCCAGCAGTGCCCGGACAGAGACACCCCTCCACTTT	CASSARTETPLHF
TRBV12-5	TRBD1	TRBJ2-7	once	TGTGCTAGTGGGGGGGACAGGGCTTACGAGCAGTACTTC	CASGGDRAYEQYF